This T cell receptor beta chain was captured by sequencing in a study of T cells in Graves' hyperthyroidism and ophthalmopathy. This clonotype has at least ten counts. TCR beta CDR3 sequences were amplified from RNA transcripts. The HTBI primer set was used in a first-round RT-PCR of the TCR CDR3. TCRdb reprocessed the multiplex PCR reads with MiXCR, giving one entry per CDR3 protein. Of about 610,000 distinct CDR3 sequences in the sample, about 15% were seen once. Diagnosing involved the use of clinical symptoms, serum thyroxine and TRAb, thyroid ultrasound and orbital computed tomography. 10 ml of fresh peripheral blood supplied the PBMCs. CDR3 length equals 14 residues. With 5 bases clipped from V and 5 bases from J, the junction kept 8 bases outside the gene matches. Per germline, CDR1 SEHNR and CDR2 FQNEAQ (reference sequence).

The chain combines TRBV7-9 with TRBJ1-1; 7 bases align to TRBD1. This TCR was sampled from a middle-aged woman with Graves' ophthalmopathy. The sequenced sample consisted of blood. CDR3 residues: CASSHPQGRTEAFF. The CDR3 coding sequence is TGTGCCAGCAGCCATCCACAGGGGAGAACTGAAGCTTTCTTT.